This entry is about one T cell receptor (beta chain). TCRdb reanalysed the 5' RACE reads using MiXCR and keeps one entry per CDR3 protein. The repertoire holds roughly 500,000 distinct CDR3 sequences, with less than 20% as singletons. The source of the sample is a study of T cells after yellow fever vaccination. CDR3 length: 17 amino acids. The germline V gene encodes CDR1 MNHNS and CDR2 SASEGT. V was pared by 9 bases and J by 2 bases, with 20 bases between. V gene TRBV6-1 combines with J gene TRBJ1-6; D is possibly TRBD1 (5 bases). Specimen: PBMCs, collected 15 days after the yellow fever booster vaccination. The clonotype was recovered from a man aged 30 to 39 who received the YFV17D yellow fever vaccine. This CDR3 reads CARASGLTVTYNSPLHF. The CDR3 DNA is TGTGCCAGGGCTTCCGGCTTGACAGTGACCTATAATTCACCCCTCCACTTT.